These 11 T cell receptor beta chains came from one sample sequenced in a study of shared clonotypes between healthy human individuals. As defined, naive CD8 cells were CD45RO-negative and positively selected for CCR7, with terminally differentiated effector memory CD45RA+ cells excluded. The protocol was immunoSEQ multiplex PCR, while the TCRdb copy is restricted to in-frame clones and leaves out a portion. The sample includes about 2.1 million clones, about 93% of them seen just once. Sequenced sample: naive CD8+ T cells from PBMCs. The source is a young man in good health. Some clones in this sample may be carry-over from other donors' samples.

The chain uses TRBV4-2 and TRBJ1-2; 8 positions match TRBD1. The CDR3 contains 15 residues. J lost 6 bases, V lost 3 bases, and 9 bases had no gene match. CDR1 is LGHNA and CDR2 is YNFKEQ in the germline V gene. The CDR3: CASSQAPVTGDGYTF. In DNA form, the CDR3 reads TGTGCCAGCAGCCAGGCCCCCGTGACAGGGGATGGCTACACCTTC.

V gene TRBV7-2 combines with J gene TRBJ2-7; the D gene is possibly TRBD2 (6 bases). V shed 2 bases and J shed 4 bases, with 18 bases lying between them. Looked up from germline, CDR1 is SGHTA and CDR2 is FQGNSA. The CDR3 totals 16 residues. CDR3 bases: TGTGCCAGCAGCTTACGTAGTACTAGCCCGTTTTACGAGCAGTACTTC. The encoded protein is CASSLRSTSPFYEQYF.

V and J are TRBV28 and TRBJ2-4; D is possibly TRBD1 or TRBD2 (5 bases each). CDR3 length: 20 amino acids. Germline CDR1 MDHEN, CDR2 SYDVKM. The V end was cut by 2 bases, the J end by 3 bases, with 26 bases between. CDR3 in amino acids: CASSLLLGARTPLVKNIQYF. The CDR3 bases are TGTGCCAGCAGTTTACTGCTCGGGGCCAGGACTCCTTTGGTCAAAAACATTCAGTACTTC.

A few counts support this clone. V and J are TRBV5-6 and TRBJ1-5, with TRBD1 matching 9 bases. From germline, CDR1 is SGHDT and CDR2 YYEEEE. J gave up 7 bases and V 4 bases, and 3 bases lay outside the gene matches. CDR3 length: 13 residues. The CDR3: CASSRGTGQPQHF. The CDR3 DNA is TGTGCCAGCAGCCGAGGGACAGGGCAGCCCCAGCATTTT.

The V gene is TRBV29-1, the J gene TRBJ1-4; D is possibly TRBD1 (5 bases). Between the trimmed V and J ends, which lost 0 bases and 3 bases, there was a span of 11 bases. The CDR3 covers 15 residues. Germline lookup yields CDR1 SQVTM and CDR2 ANQGSEA. This CDR3 is CSVEDQGSPNEKLFF. The CDR3 region has the DNA TGCAGCGTTGAAGATCAGGGCAGTCCTAATGAAAAACTGTTTTTT.

The chain employs TRBV7-9 and TRBJ2-5; 7 bases match TRBD1. The CDR3 runs to 15 residues. V shed 4 bases, J shed 4 bases, and the junction held 9 bases outside the gene matches. CDR1 and CDR2 (germline): SEHNR, FQNEAQ (reference sequence). The CDR3 reads CASSSQGFELETQYF. DNA of the CDR3: TGTGCCAGCAGCTCACAGGGGTTCGAGTTAGAGACCCAGTACTTC.

This clone was counted a few times. This chain uses TRBV4-3 with TRBJ2-1, with D maybe TRBD1 (5 bases). The CDR3 runs to 12 residues. CDR1 is LGHNA and CDR2 is YSLEER in the germline V gene. The ends were cut back, 1 base at V and 9 bases at J, with 7 bases in the middle. The CDR3 protein is CASSQGGFEQFF. Written as DNA, the CDR3 is TGCGCCAGCAGCCAAGGGGGCTTTGAGCAGTTCTTC.

J is TRBJ2-7 and V is TRBV14, with D maybe TRBD1 (6 bases). Germline lookup yields CDR1 SGHDN and CDR2 FVKESK. The CDR3 covers 13 residues. V lost 3 bases, J lost 9 bases, and 15 bases lay in between. The CDR3 sequence is CASSHPGEWGQYF. The CDR3 region has the DNA TGTGCCAGCAGCCATCCAGGGGAATGGGGGCAGTACTTC.

V is TRBV7-8 and J is TRBJ2-5, with 8 bases identical to TRBD1. The CDR3 sequence is 15 residues long. The J segment lost 5 bases and the V segment lost 5 bases, leaving 10 bases of the junction unmatched. Germline V gene data show CDR1 as SGHVS and CDR2 as FQNEAQ. DNA of the CDR3: TGTGCCAGCAGCCCGAACCGGGACAGGAGCGAGACCCAGTACTTC. It encodes CASSPNRDRSETQYF.

The genes are TRBV7-2 and TRBJ2-3; D gene unclear. Per the germline V gene, CDR1 is SGHTA and CDR2 is FQGNSA. CDR3 length: 12 residues. V lost 5 bases and J lost 0, with 3 bases in between. The CDR3 bases are TGTGCCAGCAGCCCTAGCACAGATACGCAGTATTTT. Translated, it gives CASSPSTDTQYF.

The chain employs TRBV15 and TRBJ2-7; weak D call: TRBD1 (6 bases). V was clipped by 5 bases and J by 5 bases, with 10 bases between them. This CDR3 comprises 12 residues. Per the germline V gene, CDR1 is LNHNV and CDR2 is YYDKDF (reference sequence). The CDR3, as DNA: TGTGCCACCAGCCTCAGGGGTCACGAGCAGTACTTC. This gives the protein CATSLRGHEQYF.